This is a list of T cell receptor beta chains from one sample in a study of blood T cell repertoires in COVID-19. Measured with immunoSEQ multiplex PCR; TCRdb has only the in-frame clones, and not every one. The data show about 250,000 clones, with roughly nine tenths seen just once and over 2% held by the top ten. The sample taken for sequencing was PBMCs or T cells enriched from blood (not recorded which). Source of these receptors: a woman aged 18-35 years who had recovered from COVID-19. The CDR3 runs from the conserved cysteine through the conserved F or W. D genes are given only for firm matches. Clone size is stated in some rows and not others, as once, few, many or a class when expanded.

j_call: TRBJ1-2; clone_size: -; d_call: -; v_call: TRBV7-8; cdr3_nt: TGTGCCAGCAGCTTAGGGCAGGACTATGGCTACACCTTC; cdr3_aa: CASSLGQDYGYTF
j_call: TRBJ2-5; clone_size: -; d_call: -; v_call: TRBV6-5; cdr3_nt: TGTGCCAGCAGGCGGATCGGAGACGGCAAAGAGACCCAGTACTTC; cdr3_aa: CASRRIGDGKETQYF
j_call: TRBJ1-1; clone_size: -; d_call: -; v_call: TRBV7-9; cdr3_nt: TGTGCCAGCAGCTTAGCAGGGGGACCCACTGAAGCTTTCTTT; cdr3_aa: CASSLAGGPTEAFF
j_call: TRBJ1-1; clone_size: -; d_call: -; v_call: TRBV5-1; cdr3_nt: TGCGCCAGCAGCTTGAGGGGGTCATGGAACACTGAAGCTTTCTTT; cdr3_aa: CASSLRGSWNTEAFF
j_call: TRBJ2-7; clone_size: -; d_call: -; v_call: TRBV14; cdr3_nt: TGTGCCAGCAGCCCGCTTGTGCGGGGTTTCTCCTACGAGCAGTACTTC; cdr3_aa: CASSPLVRGFSYEQYF
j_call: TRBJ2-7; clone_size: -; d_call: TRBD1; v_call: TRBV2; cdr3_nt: TGTGCCAGCATTATACAGGGGGCCTACGAGCAGTACTTC; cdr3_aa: CASIIQGAYEQYF
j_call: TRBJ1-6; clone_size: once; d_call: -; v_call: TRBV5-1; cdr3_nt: TGCGCCAGCAGCTCCGGGACACCGACTAATTCACCCCTCCACTTT; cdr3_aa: CASSSGTPTNSPLHF
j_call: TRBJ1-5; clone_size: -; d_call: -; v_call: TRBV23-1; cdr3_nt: TGCGCCAGCAGTCAATTACAGCCCCAGCATTTT; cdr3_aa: CASSQLQPQHF
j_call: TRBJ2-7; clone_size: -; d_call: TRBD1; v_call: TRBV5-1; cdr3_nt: TGCGCCAGCAGCTTAAACGGACAGGGGGTAAACGAGCAGTACTTC; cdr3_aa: CASSLNGQGVNEQYF
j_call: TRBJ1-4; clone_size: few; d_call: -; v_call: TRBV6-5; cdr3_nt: TGTGCCAGCAGTACTACAGGTTTAACTAATGAAAAACTGTTTTTT; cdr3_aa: CASSTTGLTNEKLFF
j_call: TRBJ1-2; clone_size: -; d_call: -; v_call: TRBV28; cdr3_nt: TGTGCCAGCAGGCCCTCGGGAATCTATGGCTACACCTTC; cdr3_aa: CASRPSGIYGYTF
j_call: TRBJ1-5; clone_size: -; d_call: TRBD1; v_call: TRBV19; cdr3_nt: TGTGCCAGTAGTTCAGGGACAGCGGAACAGCCCCAGCATTTT; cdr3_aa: CASSSGTAEQPQHF
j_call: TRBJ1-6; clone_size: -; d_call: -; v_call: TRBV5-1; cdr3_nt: TGCGCCAGCAGCTTGGATATGGACAGAGATTCACCCCTCCACTTT; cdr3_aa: CASSLDMDRDSPLHF
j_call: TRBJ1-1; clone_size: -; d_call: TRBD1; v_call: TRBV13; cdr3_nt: TGTGCCAGCAGCCCAGGGGGGGACAGGGGTATGAACACTGAAGCTTTCTTT; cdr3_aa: CASSPGGDRGMNTEAFF
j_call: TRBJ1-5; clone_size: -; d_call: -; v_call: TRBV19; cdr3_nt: TGTGCCAGTATCCTTACCCACAGGCCAACACAGCCCCAGCATTTT; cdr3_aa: CASILTHRPTQPQHF
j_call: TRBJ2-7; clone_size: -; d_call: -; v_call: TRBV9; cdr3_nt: TGTGCCAGCAGCGTAGATGGCGACACCTACTACGAGCAGTACTTC; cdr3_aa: CASSVDGDTYYEQYF
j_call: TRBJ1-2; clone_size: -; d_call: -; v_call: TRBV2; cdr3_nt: TGTGCCAGCAGCGATGAAACAGGGCTCCCTAACTATGGCTACACCTTC; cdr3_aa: CASSDETGLPNYGYTF
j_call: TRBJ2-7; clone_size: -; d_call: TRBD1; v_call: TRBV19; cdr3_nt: TGTGCCAGTAGTAGGCAACGGACAGGGGGCGCCGAGCAGTACTTC; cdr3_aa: CASSRQRTGGAEQYF
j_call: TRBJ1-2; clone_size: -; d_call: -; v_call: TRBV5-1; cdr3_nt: TGCGCCAGCAGCTTTGGCGGGTTTGGCTATGGCTACACCTTC; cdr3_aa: CASSFGGFGYGYTF
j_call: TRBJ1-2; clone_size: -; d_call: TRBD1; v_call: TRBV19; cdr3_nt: TGTGCCACCGGGGACAGGGGCGGCGGCTATGGCTACACCTTC; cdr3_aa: CATGDRGGGYGYTF
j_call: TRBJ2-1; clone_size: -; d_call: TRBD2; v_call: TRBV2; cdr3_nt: TGTGCCATTGCGGGGGTCGGGAATGAGCAGTTCTTC; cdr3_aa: CAIAGVGNEQFF
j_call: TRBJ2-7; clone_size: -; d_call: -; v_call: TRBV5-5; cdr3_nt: TGTGCCAGCAGCTTCTATGGCGGGCCCACCTACGAGCAGTACTTC; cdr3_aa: CASSFYGGPTYEQYF
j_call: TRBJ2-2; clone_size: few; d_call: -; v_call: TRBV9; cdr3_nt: TGTGCCAGCAGCGTAGCTCGTCAGATCACGTCCGGGGAGCTGTTTTTT; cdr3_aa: CASSVARQITSGELFF
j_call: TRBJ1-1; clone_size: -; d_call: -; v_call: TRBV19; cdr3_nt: TGTGCCAGTAGTCACGACAGTATGAACACTGAAGCTTTCTTT; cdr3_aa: CASSHDSMNTEAFF
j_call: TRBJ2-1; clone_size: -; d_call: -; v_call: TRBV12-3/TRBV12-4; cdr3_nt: TGTGCCAGCAGCATTACAGGGTTCAATGAGCAGTTCTTC; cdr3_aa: CASSITGFNEQFF
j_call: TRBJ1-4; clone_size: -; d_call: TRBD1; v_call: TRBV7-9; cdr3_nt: TGTGCCAGCGGCGGGACAGGGGATGAAAAACTGTTTTTT; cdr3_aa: CASGGTGDEKLFF
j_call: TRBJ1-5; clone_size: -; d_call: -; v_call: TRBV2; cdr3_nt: TGTGCCAGCAGTGAATTGACTGCGGGACAGCCCCAGCATTTT; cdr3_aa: CASSELTAGQPQHF
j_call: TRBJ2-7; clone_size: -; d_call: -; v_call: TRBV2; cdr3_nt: TGTGCCAGCAGTGAGCAGGGGCTGGCCTACGAGCAGTACTTC; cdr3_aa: CASSEQGLAYEQYF
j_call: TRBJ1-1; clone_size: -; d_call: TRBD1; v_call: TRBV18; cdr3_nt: TGTGCCAGCTCACCATTAGGGACAGGGTTCCAGAACACTGAAGCTTTCTTT; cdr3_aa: CASSPLGTGFQNTEAFF
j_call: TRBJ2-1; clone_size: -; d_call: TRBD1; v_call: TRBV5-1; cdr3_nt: TGCGCCAGCAGCCCTGGGACAGGGGGAGAGCAGTTCTTC; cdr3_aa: CASSPGTGGEQFF
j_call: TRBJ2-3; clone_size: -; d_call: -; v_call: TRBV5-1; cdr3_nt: TGCGCCAGCAGCTTGGTCCCAGATTTCACAGATACGCAGTATTTT; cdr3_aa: CASSLVPDFTDTQYF
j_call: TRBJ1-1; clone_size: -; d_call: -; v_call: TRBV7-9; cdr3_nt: TGTGCCAGCAGCTTAACGGGGGGCGCTTCGAACACTGAAGCTTTCTTT; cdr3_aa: CASSLTGGASNTEAFF
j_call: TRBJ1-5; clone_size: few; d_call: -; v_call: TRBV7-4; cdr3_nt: TGTGCCAGCAGCTTAGTGGGCAAACAGCCCCAGCATTTT; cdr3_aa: CASSLVGKQPQHF
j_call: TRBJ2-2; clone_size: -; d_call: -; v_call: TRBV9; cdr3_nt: TGTGCCAGCAGCGTAGGCCCGCCGGGGAGTACCGGGGAGCTGTTTTTT; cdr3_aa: CASSVGPPGSTGELFF
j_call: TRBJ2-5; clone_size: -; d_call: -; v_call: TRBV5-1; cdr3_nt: TGCGCCAGTTCCCAGGGGCCCGGGCAAGAGACCCAGTACTTC; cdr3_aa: CASSQGPGQETQYF
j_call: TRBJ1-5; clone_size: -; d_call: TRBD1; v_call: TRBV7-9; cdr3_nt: TGTGCCAGCAGCCAGGGACAGCTCAATCAGCCCCAGCATTTT; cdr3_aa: CASSQGQLNQPQHF
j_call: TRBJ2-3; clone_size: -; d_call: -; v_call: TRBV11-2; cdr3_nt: TGTGCCAGCAGCCCCTCTATAGCCGATACGCAGTATTTT; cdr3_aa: CASSPSIADTQYF
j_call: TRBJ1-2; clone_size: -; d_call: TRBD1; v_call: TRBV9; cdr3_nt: TGTGCCAGCAGCATGGGACAGGGGGACCGATACACCTTC; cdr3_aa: CASSMGQGDRYTF
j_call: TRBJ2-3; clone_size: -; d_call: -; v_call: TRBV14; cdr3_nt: TGTGCCAGCAGGCACTGCGCGCACCCAGTGGGAGGTGATACGCAGTATTTT; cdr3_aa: CASRHCAHPVGGDTQYF
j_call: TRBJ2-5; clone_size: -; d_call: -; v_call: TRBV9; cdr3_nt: TGTGCCAGCAGCGTAGGCGGGTTTCAAGAGACCCAGTACTTC; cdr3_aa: CASSVGGFQETQYF
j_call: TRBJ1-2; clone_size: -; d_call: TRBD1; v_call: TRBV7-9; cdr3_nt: TGTGCCAGCAGCCGTTTTGGACAGGGCGCTAACTATGGCTACACCTTC; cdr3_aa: CASSRFGQGANYGYTF
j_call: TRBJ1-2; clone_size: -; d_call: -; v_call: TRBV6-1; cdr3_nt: TGTGCCAGCAGTGAATCATGGGGTGGGGCTGCTCGCTACACCTTC; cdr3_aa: CASSESWGGAARYTF
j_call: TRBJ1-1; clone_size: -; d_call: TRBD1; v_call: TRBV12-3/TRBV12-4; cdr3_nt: TGTGCCAGCAGTTCTGGGACAGGACTTGAAGCTTTCTTT; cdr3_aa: CASSSGTGLEAFF
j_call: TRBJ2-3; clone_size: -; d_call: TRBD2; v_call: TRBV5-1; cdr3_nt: TGCGCCAGCAGCGGCGAGCGGGGGGGCCGGGGAGATACGCAGTATTTT; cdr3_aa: CASSGERGGRGDTQYF
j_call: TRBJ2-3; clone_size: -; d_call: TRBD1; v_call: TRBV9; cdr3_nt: TGTGCCAGCAGCGTAGGGGGGACAGCCACAGATACGCAGTATTTT; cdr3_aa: CASSVGGTATDTQYF
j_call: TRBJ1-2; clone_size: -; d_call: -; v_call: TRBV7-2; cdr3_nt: TGTGCCAGCAGCTTCGACAGGAGCTACTATGGCTACACCTTC; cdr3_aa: CASSFDRSYYGYTF
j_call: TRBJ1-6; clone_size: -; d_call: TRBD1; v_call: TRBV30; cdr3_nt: TGTGCCTGGGGTCCGGGACAGGGTGATTCACCCCTCCACTTT; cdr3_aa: CAWGPGQGDSPLHF
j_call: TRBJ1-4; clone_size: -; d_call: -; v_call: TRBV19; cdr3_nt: TGTGCCAGTAGTACTGGGGGCGTATTTGATGAAAAACTGTTTTTT; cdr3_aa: CASSTGGVFDEKLFF
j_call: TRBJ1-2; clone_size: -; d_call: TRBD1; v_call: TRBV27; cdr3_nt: TGTGCCAGCAGTTTATCGGGGACAGGGGGCGACTTTCACTATGGCTACACCTTC; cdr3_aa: CASSLSGTGGDFHYGYTF
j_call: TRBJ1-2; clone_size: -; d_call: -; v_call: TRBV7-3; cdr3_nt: TGTGCCAGCAGCTTAGGGCCGAACTATGGCTACACCTTC; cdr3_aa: CASSLGPNYGYTF
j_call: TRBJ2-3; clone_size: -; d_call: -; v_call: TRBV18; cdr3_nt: TGTGCCAGCTCACCGACTGGAGGTAGCACAGATACGCAGTATTTT; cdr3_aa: CASSPTGGSTDTQYF
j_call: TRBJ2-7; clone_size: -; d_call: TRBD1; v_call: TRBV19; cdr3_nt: TGTGCCAGTAGTCGCGAAAACAGGGGCGAGCAGTACTTC; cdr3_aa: CASSRENRGEQYF
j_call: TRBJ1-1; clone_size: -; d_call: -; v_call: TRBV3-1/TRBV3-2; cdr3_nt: TGTGCCAGCAGCCAAGTCCTCAGCACTGAAGCTTTCTTT; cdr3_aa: CASSQVLSTEAFF